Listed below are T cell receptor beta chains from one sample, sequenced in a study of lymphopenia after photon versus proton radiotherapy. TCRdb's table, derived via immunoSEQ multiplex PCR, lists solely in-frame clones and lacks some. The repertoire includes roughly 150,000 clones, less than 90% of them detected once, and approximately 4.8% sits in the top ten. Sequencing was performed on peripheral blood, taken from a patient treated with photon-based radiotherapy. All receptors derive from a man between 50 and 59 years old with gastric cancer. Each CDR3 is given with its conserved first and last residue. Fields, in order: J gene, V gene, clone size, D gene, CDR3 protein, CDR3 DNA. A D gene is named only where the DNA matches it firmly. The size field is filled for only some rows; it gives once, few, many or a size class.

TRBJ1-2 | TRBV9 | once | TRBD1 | CASRPGQGDPNYGYTF | TGTGCCAGCCGGCCGGGACAGGGAGATCCTAACTATGGCTACACCTTC
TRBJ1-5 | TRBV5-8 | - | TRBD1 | CASTTGGGWYNQPQHF | TGTGCCAGCACCACAGGGGGCGGTTGGTACAATCAGCCCCAGCATTTT
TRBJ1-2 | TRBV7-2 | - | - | CASSPRGGDGGYTF | TGTGCCAGCAGCCCCCGGGGGGGTGATGGCGGCTACACCTTC
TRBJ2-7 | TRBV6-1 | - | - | CASSDRLGRTHYEQYF | TGTGCCAGCAGTGATCGTCTTGGAAGGACCCACTACGAGCAGTACTTC
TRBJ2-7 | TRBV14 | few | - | CASSQYPRYYEQYF | TGTGCCAGCAGCCAATACCCCAGGTACTACGAGCAGTACTTC
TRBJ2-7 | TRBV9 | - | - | CASSIPPEEDF | TGTGCCAGCAGCATTCCCCCCGAGGAGGACTTC
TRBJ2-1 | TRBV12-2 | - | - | CASRPTQGCSYNEQFF | TGTGCAAGTCGCCCAACACAGGGGTGCTCCTACAATGAGCAGTTCTTC
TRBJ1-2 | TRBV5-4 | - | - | CASSLEMATAYGYTF | TGTGCCAGCAGCTTGGAGATGGCGACGGCCTATGGCTACACCTTC
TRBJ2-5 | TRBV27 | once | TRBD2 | CASSQRDGQETQYF | TGTGCCAGCAGTCAGCGGGACGGCCAAGAGACCCAGTACTTC
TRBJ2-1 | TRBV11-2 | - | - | CASSLLTGYNEQFF | TGTGCCAGCAGCTTACTGACAGGCTACAATGAGCAGTTCTTC
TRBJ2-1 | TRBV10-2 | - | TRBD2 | CASRRGLAASSYNEQFF | TGCGCCAGCAGACGGGGACTAGCTGCGAGCTCCTACAATGAGCAGTTCTTC
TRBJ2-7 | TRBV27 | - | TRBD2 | CASSLTSGGRYEQYF | TGTGCCAGCAGTTTAACTAGCGGAGGACGCTACGAGCAGTACTTC
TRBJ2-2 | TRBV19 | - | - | CASRIGTLSTGELFF | TGTGCCAGCCGAATCGGGACTCTCAGTACCGGGGAGCTGTTTTTT
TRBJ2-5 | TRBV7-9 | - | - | CASSFSFLESQETQYF | TGTGCCAGCAGCTTCTCCTTTCTAGAGTCCCAAGAGACCCAGTACTTC
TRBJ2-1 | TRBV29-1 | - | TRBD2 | CSDRTSGSNEQFF | TGCAGCGACAGAACTAGCGGGTCCAATGAGCAGTTCTTC
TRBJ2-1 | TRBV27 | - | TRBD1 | CASSSLGTGGQEQFF | TGTGCCAGCAGTTCCCTAGGGACAGGGGGTCAGGAGCAGTTCTTC
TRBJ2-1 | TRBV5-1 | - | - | CASSIGQYNEQFF | TGCGCCAGCAGCATAGGACAGTACAATGAGCAGTTCTTC
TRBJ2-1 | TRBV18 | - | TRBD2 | CASSPLQGLDNEQFF | TGTGCCAGCTCACCCCTACAGGGACTAGACAATGAGCAGTTCTTC
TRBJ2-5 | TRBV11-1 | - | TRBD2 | CASSLGGQETQYF | TGTGCCAGCAGCCTGGGGGGGCAAGAGACCCAGTACTTC
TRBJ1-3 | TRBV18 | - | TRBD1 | CASSSDRDGNTIYF | TGTGCCAGCTCTTCGGACAGGGATGGAAACACCATATATTTT
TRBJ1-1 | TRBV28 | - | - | CASSFRGVGTEAFF | TGTGCCAGCAGTTTCAGGGGAGTCGGGACTGAAGCTTTCTTT
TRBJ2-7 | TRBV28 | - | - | CASSFLGTLYEQYF | TGTGCCAGCAGTTTTCTAGGGACACTCTACGAGCAGTACTTC
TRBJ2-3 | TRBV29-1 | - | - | CSVSGLRDSTDTQYF | TGCAGCGTGTCCGGACTACGGGATAGCACAGATACGCAGTATTTT
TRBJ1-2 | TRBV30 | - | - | CAWSVRGSYGYTF | TGTGCCTGGAGTGTACGGGGTAGCTATGGCTACACCTTC
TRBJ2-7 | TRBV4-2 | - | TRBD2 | CASSQDSLAGGVLSSSYEQYF | TGTGCCAGCAGCCAAGATAGTCTAGCGGGAGGGGTTCTAAGTTCCTCCTACGAGCAGTACTTC
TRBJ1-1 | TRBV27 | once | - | CASSSPRAGNTEAFF | TGTGCCAGCAGTTCCCCTAGGGCAGGGAATACTGAAGCTTTCTTT
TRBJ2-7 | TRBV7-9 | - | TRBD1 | CASSPRTGGGEQYF | TGTGCCAGCAGCCCCCGGACAGGGGGCGGGGAGCAGTACTTC
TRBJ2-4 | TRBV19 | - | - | CASSIEANRDIQYF | TGTGCCAGTAGTATAGAGGCAAATCGAGACATTCAGTACTTC
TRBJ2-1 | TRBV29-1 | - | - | CSVEEAEGSSYNEQFF | TGCAGCGTTGAAGAGGCGGAGGGAAGCTCCTACAATGAGCAGTTCTTC
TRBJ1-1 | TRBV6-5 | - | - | CASRNPQGGEAFF | TGTGCCAGCAGAAATCCACAGGGCGGTGAAGCTTTCTTT
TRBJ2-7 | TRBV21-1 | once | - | CASSKARTGASYEQYF | TGTGCCAGCAGCAAAGCCCGGACAGGGGCATCCTACGAGCAGTACTTC
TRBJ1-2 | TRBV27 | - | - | CASSLGPGSNYGYTF | TGTGCCAGCAGTTTAGGTCCAGGGTCTAACTATGGCTACACCTTC
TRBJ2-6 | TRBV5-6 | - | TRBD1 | CASSRDRGYGANVLTF | TGTGCCAGCAGCCGAGACAGGGGGTATGGGGCCAACGTCCTGACTTTC
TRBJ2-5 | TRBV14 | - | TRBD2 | CASSHPIAGARETQYF | TGTGCCAGCAGCCACCCAATAGCGGGAGCGAGGGAGACCCAGTACTTC
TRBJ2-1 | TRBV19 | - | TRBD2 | CASSRTAWGGPRNEQFF | TGTGCCAGTAGTAGGACCGCTTGGGGAGGGCCTCGGAATGAGCAGTTCTTC
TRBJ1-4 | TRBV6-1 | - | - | CASTSNRGKLFF | TGTGCCAGCACATCAAACCGGGGAAAACTGTTTTTT
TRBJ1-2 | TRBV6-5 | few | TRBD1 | CASSGQGYGYTF | TGTGCCAGCAGTGGACAGGGCTATGGCTACACCTTC
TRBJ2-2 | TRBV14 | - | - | CASSQQPGTGELFF | TGTGCCAGCAGCCAGCAGCCGGGCACCGGGGAGCTGTTTTTT
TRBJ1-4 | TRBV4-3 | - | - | CASSQDLSEKLFF | TGCGCCAGCAGCCAAGATCTTTCCGAAAAACTGTTTTTT
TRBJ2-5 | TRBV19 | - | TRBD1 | CASSIDHLNTGVLETQYF | TGTGCCAGTAGTATAGATCATCTCAACACAGGGGTATTAGAGACCCAGTACTTC
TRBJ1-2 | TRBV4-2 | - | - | CASSQEGRSFYYGYTF | TGTGCCAGCAGCCAAGAAGGGCGCTCTTTCTACTATGGCTACACCTTC
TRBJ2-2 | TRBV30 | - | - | CAWSVVVTGELFF | TGTGCCTGGAGTGTCGTAGTCACCGGGGAGCTGTTTTTT
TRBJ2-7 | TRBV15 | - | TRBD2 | CATTSPWGGEQYF | TGTGCCACCACTTCCCCTTGGGGGGGTGAGCAGTACTTC
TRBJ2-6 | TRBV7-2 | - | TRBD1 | CASSSPGQGGSGANVLTF | TGTGCCAGCAGCTCACCGGGACAGGGGGGATCTGGGGCCAACGTCCTGACTTTC
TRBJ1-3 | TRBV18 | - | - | CASSPTASSGNTIYF | TGTGCCAGCTCACCGACAGCCTCCTCTGGAAACACCATATATTTT
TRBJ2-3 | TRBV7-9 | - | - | CASSLEDRTQYF | TGTGCCAGCAGTCTCGAGGACCGTACGCAGTATTTT